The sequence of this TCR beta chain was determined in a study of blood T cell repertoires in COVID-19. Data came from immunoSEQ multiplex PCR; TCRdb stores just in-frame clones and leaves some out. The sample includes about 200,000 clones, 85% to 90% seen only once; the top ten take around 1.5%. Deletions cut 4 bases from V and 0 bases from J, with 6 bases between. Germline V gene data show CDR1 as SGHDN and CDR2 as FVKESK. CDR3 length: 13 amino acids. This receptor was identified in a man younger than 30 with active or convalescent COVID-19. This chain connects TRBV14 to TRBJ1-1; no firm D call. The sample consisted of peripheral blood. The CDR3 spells CASSRDLNTEAFF. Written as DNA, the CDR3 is TGTGCCAGCAGCCGCGACTTGAACACTGAAGCTTTCTTT.